These T cell receptor beta chains were read from a single sample in a study of CD8+CD57+ T cells in acquired aplastic anemia. In TCRdb, the reads were re-called with MiXCR into one record per CDR3 protein. Of 130,000 or so distinct CDR3 sequences in the sample, 58% are singletons; the top ten hold around 27%. Sequencing used sorted CD4+, CD8+, or CD8+CD57+ T cells (not recorded which) from PBMCs. The receptors here all came from a human donor with aplastic anemia. The CDR3 runs from the conserved cysteine through the conserved F or W. A D gene is named only where the DNA matches it firmly. Rows give clone size only sometimes, using once, few, many, or a class for an expanded clone.

length: 13
size: few
J: TRBJ2-7
V: TRBV7-8
D: -
DNA: TGTGCCAGCAGCTTAGGACTGGGTAACGAGCAGTACTTC
CDR3: CASSLGLGNEQYF

length: 14
size: -
J: TRBJ2-5
V: TRBV5-6
D: -
DNA: TGTGCCAGCAGCTTTGCTGGGGCTCAAGAGACCCAGTACTTC
CDR3: CASSFAGAQETQYF

length: 15
size: few
J: TRBJ2-3
V: TRBV2
D: -
DNA: TGTGCCAGCAGTGAGAGGGACCCTAGCACAGATACGCAGTATTTT
CDR3: CASSERDPSTDTQYF

length: 12
size: -
J: TRBJ1-6
V: TRBV2
D: -
DNA: TGTGCCAGCAGTGATTGGAATTCACCCCTCCACTTT
CDR3: CASSDWNSPLHF

length: 15
size: -
J: TRBJ2-5
V: TRBV7-9
D: TRBD2
DNA: TGTGCCAGCAGCTACAGACTAGCTACGCAAGAGACCCAGTACTTC
CDR3: CASSYRLATQETQYF

length: 14
size: -
J: TRBJ2-5
V: TRBV3-1
D: -
DNA: TGTGCCAGCAGCCAAGATGGAGGGCGGGAGACCCAGTACTTC
CDR3: CASSQDGGRETQYF

length: 12
size: many
J: TRBJ2-2
V: TRBV11-2
D: -
DNA: TGTGCCAGCAGCTTAGTCCCCGGGGAGCTGTTTTTT
CDR3: CASSLVPGELFF

length: 12
size: many
J: TRBJ1-1
V: TRBV7-3
D: -
DNA: TGTGCCAGCAGCTTTGGGATCACTGAAGCTTTCTTT
CDR3: CASSFGITEAFF

length: 11
size: -
J: TRBJ1-5
V: TRBV19
D: -
DNA: TGTGCCAGTACCGTCGGGAAGCCCCAGCATTTT
CDR3: CASTVGKPQHF

length: 12
size: -
J: TRBJ2-2
V: TRBV7-6
D: -
DNA: TGTGCCAGCAGAGAAACGGCCGGGGAGCTGTTTTTT
CDR3: CASRETAGELFF

length: 14
size: -
J: TRBJ2-7
V: TRBV5-1
D: -
DNA: TGCGCCAGCAGCCCTGGGACACAGTTCCACGAGCAGTACTTC
CDR3: CASSPGTQFHEQYF

length: 14
size: -
J: TRBJ2-3
V: TRBV5-6
D: -
DNA: TGTGCCAGCAGCTTGGCGGGGGTCACAGATACGCAGTATTTT
CDR3: CASSLAGVTDTQYF

length: 13
size: many
J: TRBJ2-5
V: TRBV6-5
D: -
DNA: TGTGCCAGCAGTTACCCTCCCGAAGAGACCCAGTACTTC
CDR3: CASSYPPEETQYF

length: 13
size: few
J: TRBJ2-7
V: TRBV10-3
D: -
DNA: TGTGCCATCAGTGAGACAGGCACCTACGAGCAGTACTTC
CDR3: CAISETGTYEQYF

length: 13
size: many
J: TRBJ2-5
V: TRBV10-3
D: -
DNA: TGTGCCATCAGGGGGTCAAGCCAAGAGACCCAGTACTTC
CDR3: CAIRGSSQETQYF

length: 15
size: -
J: TRBJ2-7
V: TRBV20-1
D: TRBD1
DNA: TGCAGTGCTAGAGATCAGGGACAGTCCTCCTACGAGCAGTACTTC
CDR3: CSARDQGQSSYEQYF

length: 14
size: -
J: TRBJ1-1
V: TRBV19
D: -
DNA: TGTGCCAGTATGGGGGGACAACTTAACACTGAAGCTTTCTTT
CDR3: CASMGGQLNTEAFF

length: 13
size: once
J: TRBJ1-1
V: TRBV10-2
D: -
DNA: TGTGCCAGCAGGAGAACAGGGTTCACTGAAGCTTTCTTT
CDR3: CASRRTGFTEAFF

length: 15
size: few
J: TRBJ2-7
V: TRBV15
D: TRBD1
DNA: TGTGCCACCAGCAGAGATCAGGCAGGGGGCTACGAGCAGTACTTC
CDR3: CATSRDQAGGYEQYF

length: 12
size: few
J: TRBJ1-4
V: TRBV25-1
D: -
DNA: TGTGCCAGCAGGGGGCTGGGTGAAAAACTGTTTTTT
CDR3: CASRGLGEKLFF

length: 12
size: -
J: TRBJ1-5
V: TRBV20-1
D: -
DNA: TGCAGTGCTACGAGTAGGGGCCAGCCCCAGCATTTT
CDR3: CSATSRGQPQHF

length: 15
size: -
J: TRBJ1-6
V: TRBV2
D: -
DNA: TGTGCCAGCAGAGCACAACAGGGATGGAATTCACCCTTCCACTTT
CDR3: CASRAQQGWNSPFHF

length: 17
size: few
J: TRBJ2-1
V: TRBV24-1
D: TRBD1
DNA: TGTGCCACCAGTCCGCCGGGTTGGGGACAGGGGGCCGATGAGCAGTTCTTC
CDR3: CATSPPGWGQGADEQFF

length: 12
size: -
J: TRBJ2-1
V: TRBV29-1
D: TRBD1
DNA: TGCAGCGAGGACAGGGAGGACAATGAGCAGTTCTTC
CDR3: CSEDREDNEQFF

length: 11
size: -
J: TRBJ1-2
V: TRBV2
D: -
DNA: TGTGCCAGCGGGGTTTTCTATGGCTACACCTTC
CDR3: CASGVFYGYTF

length: 16
size: once
J: TRBJ2-3
V: TRBV24-1
D: -
DNA: TGTGCCACCAGTGATTATGCCCCCCTAGGCACAGATACGCAGTATTTT
CDR3: CATSDYAPLGTDTQYF

length: 10
size: once
J: TRBJ2-7
V: TRBV9
D: -
DNA: TGTGCCAGCAGCGTAGACGAGCAGTACTTC
CDR3: CASSVDEQYF

length: 14
size: once
J: TRBJ2-3
V: TRBV7-2
D: -
DNA: TGTGCCAGCAGCTTAGGGGCCCACCGGAATACGCAGTATTTT
CDR3: CASSLGAHRNTQYF

length: 12
size: -
J: TRBJ2-7
V: TRBV7-9
D: -
DNA: TGTGCCAGCAGCTTAGCGAGGTACGAGCAGTACTTC
CDR3: CASSLARYEQYF

length: 16
size: -
J: TRBJ2-1
V: TRBV25-1
D: -
DNA: TGTGCCAGCAGCTCCTCTAGCGCCATTTCATACAATGAGCAGTTCTTC
CDR3: CASSSSSAISYNEQFF

length: 15
size: many
J: TRBJ1-4
V: TRBV10-3
D: -
DNA: TGTGCCATCAGTGAGGAGGACCGAAGTAATGAAAAACTGTTTTTT
CDR3: CAISEEDRSNEKLFF

length: 12
size: few
J: TRBJ2-1
V: TRBV30
D: -
DNA: TGTGCCTTTAACCCCCGGGGAGGTGAGCAGTTCTTC
CDR3: CAFNPRGGEQFF

length: 14
size: -
J: TRBJ2-5
V: TRBV10-3
D: TRBD2
DNA: TGTGCCATCAGTCTAACTAGCGGGGCGGAGACCCAGTACTTC
CDR3: CAISLTSGAETQYF

length: 15
size: few
J: TRBJ1-2
V: TRBV19
D: -
DNA: TGTGCCAGTAGTATAGATCTATACGCATCCTATGGCTACACCTTC
CDR3: CASSIDLYASYGYTF

length: 14
size: -
J: TRBJ1-1
V: TRBV24-1
D: TRBD1
DNA: TGTGCCACCAGTGATGGACAGGGATTGAATGAAGCTTTCTTT
CDR3: CATSDGQGLNEAFF

length: 14
size: few
J: TRBJ1-1
V: TRBV25-1
D: -
DNA: TGTGCCAGCACCTCGTTAGGGGTTGGCACTGAAGCTTTCTTT
CDR3: CASTSLGVGTEAFF

length: 13
size: -
J: TRBJ2-3
V: TRBV20-1
D: -
DNA: TGCAGTGCCCCCGGGGCGCGGACAGATACGCAGTATTTT
CDR3: CSAPGARTDTQYF

length: 10
size: many
J: TRBJ1-2
V: TRBV7-9
D: -
DNA: TGTGCCAGCAGCAGCTATGGCTACACCTTC
CDR3: CASSSYGYTF

length: 14
size: -
J: TRBJ2-4
V: TRBV2
D: -
DNA: TGTGCCAGCAGTGACAGGACAGCCAAAAACATTCAGTACTTC
CDR3: CASSDRTAKNIQYF

length: 17
size: -
J: TRBJ1-5
V: TRBV15
D: -
DNA: TGTGCCACCAGCAGAGTTGGCCAGGGGCGCAAAGATCAGCCCCAGCATTTT
CDR3: CATSRVGQGRKDQPQHF

length: 12
size: few
J: TRBJ2-1
V: TRBV27
D: -
DNA: TGTGCCAGCAGTTTCGGGGTTGGTGAGCAGTTCTTC
CDR3: CASSFGVGEQFF

length: 13
size: -
J: TRBJ2-1
V: TRBV7-9
D: -
DNA: TGTGCCAGCAGCACCAAACAGAGGAATGAGCAGTTCTTC
CDR3: CASSTKQRNEQFF

length: 13
size: -
J: TRBJ2-7
V: TRBV7-9
D: -
DNA: TGTGCCAGCAGCCAGGACATCTTCTACGAGCAGTACTTC
CDR3: CASSQDIFYEQYF

length: 15
size: -
J: TRBJ1-5
V: TRBV19
D: TRBD1
DNA: TGTGCCAGTAGTATAGGGACAGGGCGCAATCAGCCCCAGCATTTT
CDR3: CASSIGTGRNQPQHF

length: 14
size: -
J: TRBJ1-5
V: TRBV20-1
D: TRBD1
DNA: TGCAGTGCTGTCCCCGGGACAGCAAATCAGCCCCAGCATTTT
CDR3: CSAVPGTANQPQHF

length: 15
size: -
J: TRBJ2-2
V: TRBV25-1
D: -
DNA: TGTGCCAGCAGGGGGGGGGCAAGGGATGCCGGGGAGCTGTTTTTT
CDR3: CASRGGARDAGELFF

length: 14
size: once
J: TRBJ1-5
V: TRBV10-2
D: -
DNA: TGCGCCAGCAGTGACACAGAAGCCAATCAGCCCCAGCATTTT
CDR3: CASSDTEANQPQHF

length: 16
size: -
J: TRBJ1-1
V: TRBV11-1
D: TRBD1
DNA: TGTGCCAGCAGCTCAGTCGACAGGGTTATGAACACTGAAGCTTTCTTT
CDR3: CASSSVDRVMNTEAFF

length: 16
size: few
J: TRBJ1-2
V: TRBV24-1
D: -
DNA: TGTGCCACCAGTGACACTAGAACGGACGGTGTATATGGCTACACCTTC
CDR3: CATSDTRTDGVYGYTF

length: 15
size: few
J: TRBJ2-5
V: TRBV20-1
D: TRBD2
DNA: TGCAGTGCTAGTAATGCCTTAGCGGGAGGGGAGACCCAGTACTTC
CDR3: CSASNALAGGETQYF